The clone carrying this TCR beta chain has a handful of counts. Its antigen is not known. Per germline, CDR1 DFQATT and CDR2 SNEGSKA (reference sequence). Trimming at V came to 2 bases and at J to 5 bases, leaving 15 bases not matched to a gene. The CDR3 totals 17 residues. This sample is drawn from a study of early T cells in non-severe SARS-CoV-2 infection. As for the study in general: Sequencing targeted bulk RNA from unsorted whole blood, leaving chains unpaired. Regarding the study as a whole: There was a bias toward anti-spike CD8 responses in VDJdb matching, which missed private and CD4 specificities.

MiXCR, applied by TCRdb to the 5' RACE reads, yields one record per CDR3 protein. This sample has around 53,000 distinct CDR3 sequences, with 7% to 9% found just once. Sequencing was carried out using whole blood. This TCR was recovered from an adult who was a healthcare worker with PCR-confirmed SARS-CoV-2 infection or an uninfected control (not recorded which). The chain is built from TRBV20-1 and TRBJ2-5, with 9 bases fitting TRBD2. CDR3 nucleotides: TGCAGTGCTAGATATATAGCGGGGGCTCCTCAGGGGGAGACCCAGTACTTC. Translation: CSARYIAGAPQGETQYF.